The 4 T cell receptor beta chains in this list originate from one sample, sequenced in a study of T cells in Graves' hyperthyroidism and ophthalmopathy. Amplification of TCR beta CDR3 regions was performed using RNA transcripts as template. Using the HTBI primer set, a first-round RT-PCR was run on the TCR CDR3. TCRdb called the multiplex PCR reads again in MiXCR, with one record for every CDR3 protein. Of approximately 300,000 distinct CDR3 sequences listed, about 15% are singletons. Sequenced input: blood. The receptors originated from a man younger than 40 with Graves' hyperthyroidism.

The table lists this clonotype with many counts. The V gene is TRBV11-3, the J gene TRBJ2-7, with D unclear. Trimming took off 5 bases at V and 4 bases at J, with 15 bases between the two ends. The CDR3 contains 14 residues. Germline V gives CDR1 SGHNT, CDR2 YENEEA. Here the CDR3 reads CASSPTPDGYEQYF. The CDR3 bases are TGTGCCAGCAGCCCCACCCCGGATGGTTACGAGCAGTACTTC. Using reference TRBV11-3 and TRBJ2-7 for the parts outside the CDR3, the full variable domain is EAGVVQSPRYKIIEKKQPVAFWCNPISGHNTLYWYLQNLGQGPELLIRYENEEAVDDSQLPKDRFSAERLKGVDSTLKIQPAELGDSAVYLCASSPTPDGYEQYFGPGTRLTVT.

This clonotype was observed many times. The chain carries TRBV6-1 and TRBJ2-2; a possible D gene is TRBD1 (5 bases). The germline V gene encodes CDR1 MNHNS and CDR2 SASEGT. Between the trimmed V and J ends, which lost 4 bases and 1 base, there was a span of 7 bases. The CDR3 consists of 14 residues. The CDR3 is CASSGQLNTGELFF. CDR3 DNA: TGTGCCAGCAGTGGACAGTTGAACACCGGGGAGCTGTTTTTT.

The sample holds a few counts of this clonotype. The rearrangement uses TRBV27 and TRBJ2-1; 7 nucleotides line up with TRBD2. This CDR3 comprises 14 residues. The trim removed 7 bases at V and 5 bases at J, leaving 8 bases unmatched. The V gene's germline CDR1 is MNHEY and CDR2 SMNVEV (reference sequence). The CDR3 is CASTLRGGHNEQFF. The CDR3, as DNA: TGTGCCAGCACCTTGAGGGGAGGGCACAATGAGCAGTTCTTC.

This clonotype was found many times. This chain links TRBV7-9 with TRBJ2-7; 12 bases are a match to TRBD2. Looked up from germline, CDR1 is SEHNR and CDR2 is FQNEAQ (reference sequence). This CDR3 is 14 amino acids long. V gave up 5 bases and J gave up 5 bases; unmatched junction bases: 4. Written as DNA, the CDR3 is TGTGCCAGCAGCACTAGCGGGAGGCTCGACGAGCAGTACTTC. Translation: CASSTSGRLDEQYF.